Sequencing of this T cell receptor beta chain was carried out in a study of a mutant IDH1 vaccine in newly diagnosed glioma. On the study more broadly: Most patients had received both radiotherapy and temozolomide, the prior options being radiotherapy, temozolomide, or both.

Regarding time point: week 11, during vaccination. In every dose of vaccine, 300 ug of mutant IDH1 20-mer peptide was given alongside topical imiquimod. TCRdb's copy holds only in-frame clones and misses some; the assay was immunoSEQ multiplex PCR. There are under 150,000 clones in the sample; 80% occur only once, and 5% to 6% lies in the top ten. Regarding this clone: Its antigen is unidentified.

The CDR3 contains 15 residues. J lost 2 bases, V lost 5 bases, and 4 bases had no gene match. CDR1 is MNHNS, CDR2 SASEGT, per germline. The clonotype was recovered from a man aged 40-55 years with glioma. Specimen: PBMCs, collected from a glioma patient whose treatment included an IDH1 peptide vaccine. V is TRBV6-1 and J is TRBJ1-5, with 9 bases aligning to TRBD1. The CDR3 DNA reads as TGTGCCAGCAGTCCACAGGGGGCTGGCAATCAGCCCCAGCATTTT. It codes for CASSPQGAGNQPQHF.